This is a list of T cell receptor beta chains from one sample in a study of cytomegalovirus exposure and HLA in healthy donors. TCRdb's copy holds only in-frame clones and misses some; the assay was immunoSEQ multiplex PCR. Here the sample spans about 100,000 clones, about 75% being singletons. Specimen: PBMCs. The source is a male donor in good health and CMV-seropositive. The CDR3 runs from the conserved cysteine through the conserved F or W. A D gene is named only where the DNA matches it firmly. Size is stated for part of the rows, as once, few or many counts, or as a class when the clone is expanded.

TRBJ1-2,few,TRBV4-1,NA,TGCGCCAGCAGCCAAGGTCCCGGGTTCGGCTACACCTTC,CASSQGPGFGYTF
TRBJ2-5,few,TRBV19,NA,TGTGCCAGTAGTAGAGGATCCCAAGAGACCCAGTACTTC,CASSRGSQETQYF
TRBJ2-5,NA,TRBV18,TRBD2,TGTGCCAGCTCAACCGGGACTAGCGGGGAGACCCAGTACTTC,CASSTGTSGETQYF
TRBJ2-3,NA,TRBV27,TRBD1,TGTGCCAGCAGTCCACCCCCCGGGACAGGGGTCACAGATACGCAGTATTTT,CASSPPPGTGVTDTQYF
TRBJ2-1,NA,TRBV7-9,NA,TGTGCCAGCAGCTTACGGGGGAATCTGGATGAGCAGTTCTTC,CASSLRGNLDEQFF
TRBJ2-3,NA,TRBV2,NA,TGTGCCAGCAGTGCAGGGTTTGCTAGCACAGATACGCAGTATTTT,CASSAGFASTDTQYF
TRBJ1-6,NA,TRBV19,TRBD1,TGTGCCAGCCGTTCTAGGGACAGTTATAATTCACCCCTCCACTTT,CASRSRDSYNSPLHF
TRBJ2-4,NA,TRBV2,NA,TGTGCCAGTGGGGCGGCCAAAAACATTCAGTACTTC,CASGAAKNIQYF
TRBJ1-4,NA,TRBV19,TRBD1,TGTGCCAGTATCTCCGCCGGGACAGGGAATGAAAAACTGTTTTTT,CASISAGTGNEKLFF
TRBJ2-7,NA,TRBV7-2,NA,TGTGCCAGCAGCTTAACGGGGACTCGAACCTACGAGCAGTACTTC,CASSLTGTRTYEQYF
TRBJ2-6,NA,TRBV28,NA,TGTGCCAGCAGTGGTCTTCGCAGGGTTTACTCTGGGGCCAACGTCCTGACTTTC,CASSGLRRVYSGANVLTF
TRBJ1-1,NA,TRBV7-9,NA,TGTGCCAGCAGCTTCGGAGCGCGGGACACTGAAGCTTTCTTT,CASSFGARDTEAFF
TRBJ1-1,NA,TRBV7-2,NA,TGTGCCAGCAGCCCAAGCTTCGGGGGGGACACTGAAGCTTTCTTT,CASSPSFGGDTEAFF
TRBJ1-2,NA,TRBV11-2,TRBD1,TGTGCCAGCAGCTTAGTCCGGGGGAACAGGGGAGATGGCTACACCTTC,CASSLVRGNRGDGYTF
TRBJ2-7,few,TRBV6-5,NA,TGTGCCAGCAGCGGGGGGCGGACTCGAACCTACGAGCAGTACTTC,CASSGGRTRTYEQYF
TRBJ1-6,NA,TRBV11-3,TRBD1,TGTGCCAGCAGCAGGGGGCCACATTCACCCCTCCACTTT,CASSRGPHSPLHF
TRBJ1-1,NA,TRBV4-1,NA,TGCGCCAGCAGCCACGATACCGGAGTCGACACTGAAGCTTTCTTT,CASSHDTGVDTEAFF
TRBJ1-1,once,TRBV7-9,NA,TGTGCCAGCAATAGCCAGCCACCCATGAACACTGAAGCTTTCTTT,CASNSQPPMNTEAFF
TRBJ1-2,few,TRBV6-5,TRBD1,TGTGCCAGCAGATTAGGACAGGGCGTGGGAGGCTACACCTTC,CASRLGQGVGGYTF
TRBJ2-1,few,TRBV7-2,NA,TGTGCCAGCAGCGGGGCAAGAGCCACCGTAAACAATGAGCAGTTCTTC,CASSGARATVNNEQFF
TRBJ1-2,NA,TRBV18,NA,TGTGCCAGCTCCCCCTCGGGGAGCCCCCGGAATGGCTACACCTTC,CASSPSGSPRNGYTF
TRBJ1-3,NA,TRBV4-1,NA,TGCGCCAGCAGCCAGATTGGCTCCAGCTCTGGAAACACCATATATTTT,CASSQIGSSSGNTIYF
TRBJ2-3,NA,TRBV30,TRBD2,TGTGCCTGGAGTGCGATTCTAGCGGGGGCCGAAACAGATACGCAGTATTTT,CAWSAILAGAETDTQYF
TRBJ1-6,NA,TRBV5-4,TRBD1,TGTGCCAGCAGCTTGGGGGACAGGTCTGGTCCCTTGGGTAATTCACCCCTCCACTTT,CASSLGDRSGPLGNSPLHF
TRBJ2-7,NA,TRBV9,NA,TGTGCCAGCGGGTCGGGGAGCTCCTACGAGCAGTACTTC,CASGSGSSYEQYF
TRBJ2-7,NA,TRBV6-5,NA,TGTGCCAGCAGTTACTCGGATGGAGGAAGCTCCTACGAGCAGTACTTC,CASSYSDGGSSYEQYF
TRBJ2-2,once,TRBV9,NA,TGTGCCAGCAGCCGCTCCGGCGGGGAGCTGTTTTTT,CASSRSGGELFF
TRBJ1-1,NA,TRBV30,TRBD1,TGTGCCGCCGACCTCGACAGGGGATTTGAAGCTTTCTTT,CAADLDRGFEAFF
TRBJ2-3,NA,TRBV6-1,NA,TGTGCCAGCAGTGACCGGGCAGGGTTCGGAGATACGCAGTATTTT,CASSDRAGFGDTQYF
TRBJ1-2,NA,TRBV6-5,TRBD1,TGTGCCAGCAGTTTGGGGACAGGGAGTTACTACACCTTC,CASSLGTGSYYTF
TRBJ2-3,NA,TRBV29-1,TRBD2,TGCAGCGCGCGGGGGGGCGGAGATACGCAGTATTTT,CSARGGGDTQYF
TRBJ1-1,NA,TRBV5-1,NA,TGCGCCAGCAGCTCTACGAGGGACACTGAAGCTTTCTTT,CASSSTRDTEAFF
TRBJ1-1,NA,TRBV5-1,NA,TGCGCCAGCAGCGCCCTCAGGAACACTGAAGCTTTCTTT,CASSALRNTEAFF
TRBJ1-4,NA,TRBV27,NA,TGTGCCAGCAGTGCCTACCTATCAACTAATGAAAAACTGTTTTTT,CASSAYLSTNEKLFF
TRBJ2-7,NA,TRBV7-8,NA,TGTGCCAGCAGCTTGGACGGACCACTAAGGGGCTACGAGCAGTACTTC,CASSLDGPLRGYEQYF
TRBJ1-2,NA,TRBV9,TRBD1,TGTGCCAGCAGCGAGCAGGGGGACTATGGCTACACCTTC,CASSEQGDYGYTF
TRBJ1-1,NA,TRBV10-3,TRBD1,TGTGCCATCAGTGCTGGTACTGGACAGGAGAACACTGAAGCTTTCTTT,CAISAGTGQENTEAFF
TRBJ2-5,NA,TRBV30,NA,TGTGCCTGGAGTATGAGGGAAAGGCAGACCCAGTACTTC,CAWSMRERQTQYF
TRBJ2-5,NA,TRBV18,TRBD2,TGTGCCAGCTCATCTGGCGGGGAGGGCCAAGAGACCCAGTACTTC,CASSSGGEGQETQYF
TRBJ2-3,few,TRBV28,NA,TGTGCCAGCAGTTTAGTACCCCGTGGCGATACGCAGTATTTT,CASSLVPRGDTQYF
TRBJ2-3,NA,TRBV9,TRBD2,TGTGCCAGCAGCGTAGCTGCGGGGGGGCTCACAGATACGCAGTATTTT,CASSVAAGGLTDTQYF
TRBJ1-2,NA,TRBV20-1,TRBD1,TGCATCGGCCGGGACAGCTATGGCTACACCTTC,CIGRDSYGYTF
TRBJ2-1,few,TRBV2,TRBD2,TGTGCCAGCAGGGCGACTAGCGGGGGAAGTGCGGAGCAGTTCTTC,CASRATSGGSAEQFF
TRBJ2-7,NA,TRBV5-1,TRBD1,TGCGCCAGCAGCTTGCGTCAGGGGGTCTCTCGGGACGAGCAGTACTTC,CASSLRQGVSRDEQYF
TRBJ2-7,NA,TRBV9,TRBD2,TGTGCCAGCAGCGTTGAAGGGGACTACTACGAGCAGTACTTC,CASSVEGDYYEQYF
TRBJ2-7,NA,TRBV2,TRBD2,TGTGCCAGCAGCCCGTCAGCGGGGGCGTTTCGGCATGAGCAGTACTTC,CASSPSAGAFRHEQYF
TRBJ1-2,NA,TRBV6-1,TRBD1,TGTGCCAGCAGTCTAGACAGGGCTAGCTATGGCTACACCTTC,CASSLDRASYGYTF